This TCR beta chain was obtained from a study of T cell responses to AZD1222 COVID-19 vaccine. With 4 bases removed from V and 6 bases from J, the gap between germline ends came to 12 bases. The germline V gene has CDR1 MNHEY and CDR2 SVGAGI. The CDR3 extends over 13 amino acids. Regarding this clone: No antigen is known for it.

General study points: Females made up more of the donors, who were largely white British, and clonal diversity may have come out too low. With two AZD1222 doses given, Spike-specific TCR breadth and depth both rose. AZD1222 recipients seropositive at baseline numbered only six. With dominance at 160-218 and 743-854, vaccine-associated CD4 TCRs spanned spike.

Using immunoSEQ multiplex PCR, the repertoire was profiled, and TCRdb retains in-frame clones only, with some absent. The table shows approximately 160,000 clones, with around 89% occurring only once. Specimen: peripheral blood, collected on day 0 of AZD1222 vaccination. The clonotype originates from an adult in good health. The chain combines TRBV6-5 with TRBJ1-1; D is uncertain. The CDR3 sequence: CASSSLSRAEAFF. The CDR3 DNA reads TGTGCCAGCAGTTCCTTATCAAGAGCTGAAGCTTTCTTT.